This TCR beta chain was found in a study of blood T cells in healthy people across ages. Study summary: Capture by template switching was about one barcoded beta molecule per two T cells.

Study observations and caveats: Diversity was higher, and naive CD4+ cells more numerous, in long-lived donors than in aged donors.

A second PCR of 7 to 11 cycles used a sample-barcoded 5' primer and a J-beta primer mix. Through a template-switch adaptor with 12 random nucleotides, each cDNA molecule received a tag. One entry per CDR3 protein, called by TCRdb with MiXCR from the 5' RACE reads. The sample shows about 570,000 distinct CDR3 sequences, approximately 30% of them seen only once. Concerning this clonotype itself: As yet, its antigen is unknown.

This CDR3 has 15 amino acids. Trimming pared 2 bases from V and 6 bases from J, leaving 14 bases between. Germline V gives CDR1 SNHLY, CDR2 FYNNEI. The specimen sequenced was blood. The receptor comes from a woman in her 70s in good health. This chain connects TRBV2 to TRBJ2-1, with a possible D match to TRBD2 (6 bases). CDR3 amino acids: CASSEWAGRINEQFF. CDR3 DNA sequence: TGTGCCAGCAGTGAATGGGCGGGGCGGATCAATGAGCAGTTCTTC.